Shown below are 20 T cell receptor beta chains from a single sample sequenced in a study of blood T cell repertoires in COVID-19 (dated by TCRdb to the early 2020s). The library was obtained by the immunoSEQ multiplex PCR assay. In TCRdb, the immuneACCESS table is reduced to in-frame sequences with V and J assigned. These tables do not hold every clone; where another copy was compared, an unresolved V gene accounts for under half, and the others remain unexplained. This sample lists about 30,000 clones; 77% were detected once. The ten largest clones represent around 7.9% of the sample. The specimen sequenced was peripheral blood. The receptors stem from a woman aged 65 to 85 with active or convalescent COVID-19.

The chain uses TRBV27 and TRBJ1-1; 9 nucleotides line up with TRBD1. V lost 4 bases and J lost 0; bases outside the gene matches: 6. Per the germline V gene, CDR1 is MNHEY and CDR2 is SMNVEV (reference sequence). The CDR3 runs 16 residues. This chain's CDR3 is CASSSWTGAVNTEAFF. As DNA, the CDR3 is TGTGCCAGCAGTTCCTGGACAGGGGCCGTGAACACTGAAGCTTTCTTT.

The chain uses TRBV19 and TRBJ2-1; 8 bases are shared with TRBD1. V gave up 6 bases and J gave up 9 bases; unmatched junction bases: 10. Germline-derived CDR1 and CDR2 are LNHDA and SQIVND (reference sequence). The CDR3 has 14 amino acids. CDR3: CASSGQGWVGEQFF. As DNA, the CDR3 is TGTGCCAGTAGCGGACAGGGTTGGGTAGGTGAGCAGTTCTTC. Drawing the rest from reference TRBV19 and TRBJ2-1, the complete variable domain is DGGITQSPKYLFRKEGQNVTLSCEQNLNHDAMYWYRQDPGQGLRLIYYSQIVNDFQKGDIAEGYSVSREKKESFPLTVTSAQKNPTAFYLCASSGQGWVGEQFFGPGTRLTVL.

The chain combines TRBV4-1 with TRBJ1-2; TRBD1 might be the D (5 bases). The CDR3 is 15 residues long. The germline CDR1 and CDR2 sequences are MGHRA and YSYEKL. Trimming pared 2 bases from V and 8 bases from J, leaving 18 bases between. The CDR3, as DNA: TGCGCCAGCAGCCAAAACCCCGTGAAGGGGTTCGGCTACACCTTC. Encoded protein: CASSQNPVKGFGYTF.

The chain combines TRBV7-6 with TRBJ2-3; D might be TRBD1 (6 bases). Germline values: CDR1 SGHVS, CDR2 FNYEAQ. Trimming shortened V by 5 bases and J by 3 bases, and 18 bases separated the two germline ends. The CDR3 runs to 16 residues. CDR3 in amino acids: CASSTPRGGGTDTQYF. The CDR3 DNA sequence: TGTGCCAGCAGCACCCCGCGTGGGGGCGGGACAGATACGCAGTATTTT.

The chain has TRBV7-2 and TRBJ2-7, with a weak D call TRBD2 (6 bases). The germline V gene has CDR1 SGHTA and CDR2 FQGNSA. CDR3 length equals 13 residues. The ends were cut back, 5 bases at V and 6 bases at J, with 14 bases in the middle. The CDR3 nucleotides are TGTGCCAGCAGCCTTAGCGGTAGAGGCGAGCAGTACTTC. Translated, it gives CASSLSGRGEQYF.

This chain joins TRBV4-1 and TRBJ2-3; no definite D call. V gave up 9 bases and J gave up 2 bases, with 12 bases separating them. Per the germline V gene, CDR1 is MGHRA and CDR2 is YSYEKL. This CDR3 region has 13 residues. CDR3 in amino acids: CASRVSSTDTQYF. In nucleotides, the CDR3 is TGCGCCAGTCGTGTCTCTTCCACAGATACGCAGTATTTT.

DNA for the CDR3: TGTGCCAGCAGCCTTGGACTTTCCGGAGATACGCAGTATTTT. This gives the protein CASSLGLSGDTQYF. J is TRBJ2-3 and V is TRBV7-2, with D maybe TRBD2 (5 bases). V lost 5 bases and J 5 bases, leaving 14 bases between the germline ends. This CDR3 contains 14 residues. Germline-derived CDR1 and CDR2 are SGHTA and FQGNSA.

J is TRBJ1-1 and V is TRBV6-5; D is ambiguous. Trimming took 2 bases from V and 5 from J, leaving 12 bases between them. This CDR3 region has 14 residues. Germline assignment: CDR1 MNHEY and CDR2 SVGAGI. The CDR3 DNA follows: TGTGCCAGCAGTTACCAAGTTGGGCATACTGAAGCTTTCTTT. Its translation: CASSYQVGHTEAFF.

V gene TRBV11-3 combines with J gene TRBJ1-6, with 9 nucleotides matching TRBD1. From germline, CDR1 is SGHNT and CDR2 YENEEA. The V and J ends lost 5 bases and 4 bases, in that order; junction bases with no gene match: 9. The CDR3 consists of 17 residues. The CDR3 sequence is CASSVPQTGGYNSPLHF. In DNA form, the CDR3 reads TGTGCCAGCAGCGTACCCCAGACAGGGGGTTATAATTCACCCCTCCACTTT.

V and J are TRBV5-6 and TRBJ1-2; the D gene is possibly TRBD1 (6 bases). The CDR3 is 15 residues long. Per the germline V gene, CDR1 is SGHDT and CDR2 is YYEEEE. With 2 bases removed from V and 2 bases from J, the gap between germline ends came to 13 bases. As DNA, the CDR3 is TGTGCCAGCAGCTTTACAGGGACACTAAACTATGGCTACACCTTC. Translating it yields CASSFTGTLNYGYTF.

The gene calls are TRBV10-1 and TRBJ2-5; 8 bases fit TRBD1. The CDR3 covers 16 residues. Trimming took 0 bases from V and 9 from J; bases not matched to a gene: 12. The germline V gene encodes CDR1 WNHNN and CDR2 SYGVQD (reference sequence). CDR3 loop: CASSESEPGQVSAQYF. CDR3 in DNA: TGCGCCAGCAGTGAGTCCGAACCGGGACAGGTCTCGGCCCAGTACTTC.

CDR3 nucleotides: TGTGCTAGTAGGACAGAAGCCCCGAATTCACCCCTCCACTTT. It codes for CASRTEAPNSPLHF. The J gene is TRBJ1-6, the V gene TRBV12-5; D perhaps matches TRBD1 (6 bases). The germline gives CDR1 LGHNT, CDR2 FRNRAP. The V and J ends lost 8 bases and 7 bases respectively, with 15 bases between them. The CDR3 extends over 14 amino acids. The full variable domain, rest sourced from reference TRBV12-5 and TRBJ1-6, is DARVTQTPRHKVTEMGQEVTMRCQPILGHNTVFWYRQTMMQGLELLAYFRNRAPLDDSGMPKDRFSAEMPDATLATLKIQPSEPRDSAVYFCASRTEAPNSPLHFGNGTRLTVT.

V and J are TRBV20-1 and TRBJ2-1; D is undetermined. CDR1 and CDR2 from the germline V gene are DFQATT and SNEGSKA (reference sequence). The CDR3 runs 12 residues. V was clipped by 3 bases and J by 3 bases, with 6 bases between them. The CDR3 bases are TGCAGTGCTAGTCCCAGCTACAATGAGCAGTTCTTC. It translates to CSASPSYNEQFF.

As DNA, the CDR3 is TGTGCCAGCAGCCGTGGACAGGGAGAATTCTACGAGCAGTACTTC. It specifies CASSRGQGEFYEQYF. The chain has TRBV7-8 and TRBJ2-7, with 8 bases aligning to TRBD1. The length of the CDR3 is 15 residues. Per germline, CDR1 SGHVS and CDR2 FQNEAQ. V lost 5 bases, J lost 3 bases, and 9 bases stayed unmatched.

This chain joins TRBV7-6 and TRBJ1-6, with TRBD1 matching 7 bases. This CDR3 is 14 amino acids long. CDR1 is SGHVS, CDR2 FNYEAQ, per germline. The trim removed 8 bases at V and 2 bases at J, leaving 3 bases unmatched. The CDR3 DNA follows: TGTGCCAGCGGCAGGGGGACCTATAATTCACCCCTCCACTTT. Amino acids: CASGRGTYNSPLHF.

The CDR3 nucleotides read TGTGCCAGCAGCCGGACAGGGGGCCTGTACGGGGAGCTGTTTTTT. Its translation is CASSRTGGLYGELFF. The V call is TRBV5-5, the J call TRBJ2-2; TRBD1 aligns across 11 bases. The CDR3 has 15 amino acids. Germline CDR1 reads SGHKS; CDR2 reads YYEKEE (reference sequence). Trimming cost V 4 bases and J 7 bases; bases outside gene matches: 6.

This chain links TRBV18 with TRBJ2-2, with 10 bases aligning to TRBD2. Germline V gives CDR1 KGHSH, CDR2 LQKENI. The ends lost 5 bases at V and 1 base at J; junction bases unmatched: 13. The CDR3 is made up of 19 amino acids. In DNA form, the CDR3 reads TGTGCCAGCTCATTGAGTGGCCTAGCGGGAGCTCAGAACACCGGGGAGCTGTTTTTT. The encoded protein is CASSLSGLAGAQNTGELFF. Filled out from reference TRBV18 and TRBJ2-2, the complete variable domain reads NAGVMQNPRHLVRRRGQEARLRCSPMKGHSHVYWYRQLPEEGLKFMVYLQKENIIDESGMPKERFSAEFPKEGPSILRIQQVVRGDSAAYFCASSLSGLAGAQNTGELFFGEGSRLTVL.

The chain carries TRBV19 and TRBJ1-2; 9 bases fit TRBD1. Germline V lookup: CDR1 LNHDA, CDR2 SQIVND (reference sequence). Trimming removed 5 bases from V and 5 bases from J; junction bases left unmatched: 15. The CDR3 runs 17 residues. CDR3 sequence: CASSPRDRVIRNYGYTF. The CDR3 nucleotides read TGTGCCAGTAGTCCCCGGGACAGGGTGATAAGGAATTATGGCTACACCTTC.

This chain links TRBV5-1 with TRBJ1-1, with D unresolved. The germline V and J ends were trimmed by 0 bases and 8 bases, with 17 bases remaining between them. There are 15 residues in the CDR3. The V gene's germline CDR1 is SGHRS and CDR2 YFSETQ. CDR3 nucleotides: TGCGCCAGCAGCTTGGCCGGAGGCCCTTTTACGGAAGCTTTCTTT. Its protein product is CASSLAGGPFTEAFF.

The V call is TRBV11-3, the J call TRBJ2-3; 8 bases match TRBD2. The CDR3 sequence is 14 residues long. The V segment lost 4 bases and the J segment 1 base; nucleotides outside the gene matches: 1. Germline assignment: CDR1 SGHNT and CDR2 YENEEA. The CDR3 is CASSSTSGTDTQYF. The CDR3 region has the DNA TGTGCCAGCAGCTCGACTAGCGGCACAGATACGCAGTATTTT.